This is a list of T cell receptor beta chains from one sample in a study of blood T cell repertoires in COVID-19. Sequencing was performed with immunoSEQ multiplex PCR; in TCRdb, only in-frame clones are kept and a portion is missing. The repertoire consists of 90,000 to 95,000 clones, with around 90% occurring once and the leading ten covering approximately 4.8%. The sequencing input was peripheral blood. The receptor set was obtained from a woman aged 80 or over with active COVID-19. Each CDR3 is given with its conserved first and last residue. The D gene is left open where the match is weak. For some rows the clone size is stated as once, few or many, or as a class when expanded; others skip it.

j_gene	abundance	d_gene	v_gene	CDR3aa	CDR3nt
TRBJ1-1	.	.	TRBV7-9	CASSFGNGVADTEAFF	TGTGCCAGCAGCTTTGGAAACGGGGTTGCGGACACTGAAGCTTTCTTT
TRBJ2-3	.	.	TRBV11-2	CASRGADTQYF	TGTGCCAGCAGAGGGGCAGATACGCAGTATTTT
TRBJ1-1	few	.	TRBV4-3	CASSQGLGEPSYEAFF	TGCGCCAGCAGCCAAGGACTAGGGGAACCCTCATATGAAGCTTTCTTT
TRBJ2-7	.	TRBD2	TRBV2	CASSPPGLAGPSYEQYF	TGTGCCAGCAGTCCGCCGGGACTAGCGGGCCCCTCCTACGAGCAGTACTTC
TRBJ2-3	.	TRBD2	TRBV27	CASSTGLALGDTQYF	TGTGCCAGCAGTACGGGACTAGCGCTGGGGGATACGCAGTATTTT
TRBJ2-5	.	TRBD2	TRBV6-1	CASSDYTSGYQETQYF	TGTGCCAGCAGTGATTATACTAGCGGCTATCAAGAGACCCAGTACTTC
TRBJ1-4	.	.	TRBV12-3/TRBV12-4	CASSLGGGEKLFF	TGTGCCAGCAGCTTGGGGGGAGGCGAAAAACTGTTTTTT
TRBJ2-3	.	TRBD2	TRBV29-1	CSVRGLAGRSDTQYF	TGCAGCGTTAGAGGTCTAGCGGGAAGGTCCGATACGCAGTATTTT
TRBJ2-5	.	TRBD2	TRBV5-1	CASSLGGSGTQETQYF	TGCGCCAGCAGCTTGGGGGGTAGCGGGACCCAAGAGACCCAGTACTTC
TRBJ1-5	.	.	TRBV6-5	CASTSGGAVQPQHF	TGTGCCAGCACCTCCGGGGGGGCGGTGCAGCCCCAGCATTTT
TRBJ2-4	.	TRBD1	TRBV27	CASPPRQGENIQYF	TGTGCCAGCCCCCCCCGACAGGGGGAAAACATTCAGTACTTC
TRBJ2-1	.	.	TRBV6-2/TRBV6-3	CASSYLGLSEQFF	TGTGCCAGCAGTTACCTCGGACTGAGCGAGCAGTTCTTC
TRBJ2-2	.	.	TRBV14	CASSQDSTGELFF	TGTGCCAGCAGCCAAGATAGCACCGGGGAGCTGTTTTTT
TRBJ2-7	.	.	TRBV11-2	CASSFVSYEQYF	TGTGCCAGCAGCTTTGTATCCTACGAGCAGTACTTC
TRBJ1-1	.	TRBD1	TRBV19	CASSPSWGQGQEAFF	TGTGCCAGTAGCCCTTCTTGGGGACAGGGACAGGAAGCTTTCTTT
TRBJ2-6	.	.	TRBV20-1	CSASGRVSGANVLTF	TGCAGTGCTAGTGGGCGGGTTTCAGGGGCCAACGTCCTGACTTTC
TRBJ2-7	.	.	TRBV28	CASSAPRVAPVF	TGTGCCAGCAGTGCCCCCCGGGTAGCGCCCGTCTTC
TRBJ2-7	.	TRBD1	TRBV6-6	CASSWDSSYEQYF	TGTGCCAGCAGTTGGGACAGCTCCTACGAGCAGTACTTC
TRBJ2-3	.	.	TRBV6-4	CASSDLRNTQYF	TGTGCCAGCAGTGACCTGAGAAATACGCAGTATTTT
TRBJ2-1	.	TRBD2	TRBV2	CASTDGGLAGGNEQFF	TGTGCCAGCACCGACGGTGGACTAGCGGGAGGAAATGAGCAGTTCTTC
TRBJ2-5	.	.	TRBV5-1	CASSLETTQYF	TGCGCCAGCAGCTTGGAGACTACCCAGTACTTC
TRBJ2-1	.	.	TRBV30	CGGIYNEQFF	TGTGGAGGGATCTACAATGAGCAGTTCTTC
TRBJ2-3	.	.	TRBV28	CASSRGGTTDTQYF	TGTGCCAGCAGTCGTGGGGGGACCACAGATACGCAGTATTTT
TRBJ2-7	.	TRBD1	TRBV27	CASSRTMTGTYEQYF	TGTGCCAGCAGCCGAACTATGACAGGGACCTACGAGCAGTACTTC
TRBJ2-1	.	TRBD1	TRBV7-2	CASSSPRDRGDNEQFF	TGTGCCAGCAGCTCCCCCCGGGACAGAGGGGACAATGAGCAGTTCTTC
TRBJ2-5	.	.	TRBV5-6	CASSYRAETQYF	TGTGCCAGCAGCTATAGAGCGGAGACCCAGTACTTC
TRBJ2-2	few	TRBD1	TRBV7-9	CASTPGQGGTGELFF	TGTGCCAGCACCCCTGGACAGGGGGGAACCGGGGAGCTGTTTTTT
TRBJ2-1	.	TRBD2	TRBV7-9	CASSLERGGPYNEQFF	TGTGCCAGCAGCTTGGAGCGGGGGGGGCCCTACAATGAGCAGTTCTTC
TRBJ2-1	.	TRBD1	TRBV7-2	CASSLGARGNTNEQFF	TGTGCCAGCAGCTTAGGAGCCAGGGGGAACACGAATGAGCAGTTCTTC
TRBJ2-3	.	.	TRBV6-2/TRBV6-3	CASSYSSRDLDTQYF	TGTGCCAGCAGTTACTCGAGCCGAGATTTAGATACGCAGTATTTT
TRBJ1-1	.	.	TRBV5-1	CASSPPGVPDTEAFF	TGCGCCAGCAGCCCTCCAGGGGTTCCGGACACTGAAGCTTTCTTT
TRBJ1-5	.	.	TRBV18	CASSPAGERGQPQHF	TGTGCCAGCTCACCTGCAGGGGAGAGGGGTCAGCCCCAGCATTTT
TRBJ2-3	.	.	TRBV27	CASGHQGGTGSMGSTDTQYF	TGTGCCAGCGGCCACCAGGGAGGGACAGGTTCGATGGGGAGCACAGATACGCAGTATTTT
TRBJ2-3	.	TRBD1	TRBV11-3	CASSLQGVGTDTQYF	TGTGCCAGCAGCTTACAGGGGGTAGGCACAGATACGCAGTATTTT
TRBJ1-1	.	.	TRBV4-3	CASSQAYTNTEAFF	TGCGCCAGCAGCCAAGCTTACACGAACACTGAAGCTTTCTTT
TRBJ1-2	once	.	TRBV2	CASSRMGHLNYGYTF	TGTGCCAGCAGTCGAATGGGACACCTAAACTATGGCTACACCTTC
TRBJ2-7	once	TRBD1	TRBV7-2	CASSLAGTASHLSYEQYF	TGTGCCAGCAGCTTAGCGGGGACAGCCTCCCACTTATCCTACGAGCAGTACTTC
TRBJ2-3	.	TRBD1	TRBV7-2	CASSPDRVGQYF	TGTGCCAGCAGCCCGGACAGGGTTGGGCAGTATTTT
TRBJ1-5	.	.	TRBV27	CASSLDRNQPQHF	TGTGCCAGCAGTCTCGACAGGAATCAGCCCCAGCATTTT
TRBJ2-3	once	.	TRBV3-1/TRBV3-2	CASSQGSWRSTDTQYF	TGTGCCAGCAGCCAAGGGTCTTGGCGGAGCACAGATACGCAGTATTTT
TRBJ2-1	.	.	TRBV5-4	CASSLDYVGYNEQFF	TGTGCCAGCAGCTTGGACTACGTGGGCTACAATGAGCAGTTCTTC
TRBJ1-1	few	TRBD1	TRBV19	CASSGRTGGFSDTEAFF	TGTGCCAGTAGCGGTAGGACAGGAGGGTTTTCGGACACTGAAGCTTTCTTT
TRBJ2-3	.	.	TRBV20-1	CSAIRTDTQYF	TGCAGTGCCATTCGCACAGATACGCAGTATTTT
TRBJ2-3	.	.	TRBV19	CASSTTTDTDTQYF	TGTGCCAGTAGTACCACGACAGACACAGATACGCAGTATTTT
TRBJ2-3	.	TRBD2	TRBV2	CASSEGQLAASADTQYF	TGTGCCAGCAGTGAAGGGCAACTAGCGGCCTCGGCAGATACGCAGTATTTT
TRBJ2-1	.	TRBD1	TRBV6-4	CAGRDSHYNEQFF	TGTGCCGGTCGGGACAGCCACTACAATGAGCAGTTCTTC
TRBJ2-3	.	TRBD2	TRBV4-1	CASGGLAGRPSTDTQYF	TGCGCCAGCGGGGGACTAGCGGGCAGGCCTAGCACAGATACGCAGTATTTT
TRBJ2-1	.	TRBD1	TRBV5-5	CASSVLPGGYNEQFF	TGTGCCAGCAGCGTGCTCCCAGGGGGTTACAATGAGCAGTTCTTC
TRBJ2-5	.	.	TRBV2	CASSDFIGKVEETQYF	TGTGCCAGCAGTGATTTCATCGGGAAGGTGGAGGAGACCCAGTACTTC
TRBJ2-1	.	TRBD2	TRBV5-1	CASSLLAGDYNEQFF	TGCGCCAGCAGCTTACTAGCGGGAGACTACAATGAGCAGTTCTTC
TRBJ2-5	.	.	TRBV2	CASSATGAGETQYF	TGTGCCAGCAGTGCTACGGGAGCAGGAGAGACCCAGTACTTC
TRBJ1-6	.	.	TRBV28	CASSLNGRYSPLHF	TGTGCCAGCAGTTTAAATGGGAGGTATTCACCCCTCCACTTT
TRBJ2-3	.	.	TRBV11-2	CASSARNQGDTQYF	TGTGCCAGCAGCGCCCGGAACCAGGGAGATACGCAGTATTTT
TRBJ2-7	.	.	TRBV11-2	CASSLYFPIPYEQYF	TGTGCCAGCAGCTTATACTTCCCCATACCTTACGAGCAGTACTTC
TRBJ2-3	.	TRBD2	TRBV3-1/TRBV3-2	CASSQEGGTSGRFGTDTQYF	TGTGCCAGCAGCCAAGAAGGAGGGACTAGCGGGAGATTTGGCACAGATACGCAGTATTTT
TRBJ1-1	.	TRBD1	TRBV5-8	CASSLKGQDTEAFF	TGTGCCAGCAGCTTGAAGGGACAGGACACTGAAGCTTTCTTT
TRBJ1-1	.	TRBD1	TRBV19	CASSTPLTGGTMNTEAFF	TGTGCCAGTAGTACTCCCTTGACAGGGGGAACCATGAACACTGAAGCTTTCTTT
TRBJ2-4	.	.	TRBV4-2	CASSQDSGRVAKNIQYF	TGTGCCAGCAGCCAAGATAGCGGCCGTGTAGCCAAAAACATTCAGTACTTC
TRBJ2-2	.	.	TRBV6-5	CASSPTVDGELFF	TGTGCCAGCAGCCCGACAGTGGACGGGGAGCTGTTTTTT
TRBJ2-3	once	TRBD2	TRBV24-1	CATSDLVGGTTDTQYF	TGTGCCACCAGTGATTTGGTGGGAGGGACCACAGATACGCAGTATTTT